This TCR beta chain was obtained from a study of shared clonotypes between healthy human individuals. Assay used: immunoSEQ multiplex PCR; TCRdb lists only in-frame clones, some missing. The data hold 2,500,000 or so clones, with approximately 94% observed a single time. Trimming took off 4 bases at V and 0 bases at J, with 10 bases between the two ends. The CDR3 runs to 14 residues. Germline CDR1 is SGHTA and CDR2 is FQGNSA. Splitting of CD4+ cells produced CD45RA+ naive and CD45RA-negative memory subsets. This clone was detected only once. The V and J genes are TRBV7-2 and TRBJ2-7; no reliable D call. Sequenced sample: naive CD4+ T cells from PBMCs. This sample's subset: CD45RA+ positively selected. This TCR came from a man younger than 35 in good health. Some clones in this sample may be carry-over from other donors' samples. The CDR3 DNA is TGTGCCAGCAGCTCGGACCGGAGCTCCTACGAGCAGTACTTC. It encodes CASSSDRSSYEQYF.